The rows below give T cell receptor beta chains drawn from one sample of a study of identical twins. TCRdb re-analysed the 5' RACE reads in MiXCR, keeping a single row per CDR3 protein. Among more than 1.5 million distinct CDR3 sequences listed, around 29% were seen once. Sequenced input: cord blood. The receptors derive from a newborn girl in good health. The CDR3 runs from the conserved cysteine through the conserved F or W. The D gene is left open where the match is weak. Clone size is stated in some rows and not others, as once, few, many or a class when expanded.

J | size | V | D | CDR3
TRBJ2-3 | - | TRBV20-1 | TRBD2 | CSPGLAGVDTQYF
TRBJ2-1 | once | TRBV6-1 | TRBD1 | CASSAPRQGMDYNEQFF
TRBJ2-1 | few | TRBV21-1 | - | CASSTGTLDEQFF
TRBJ2-5 | few | TRBV6-2/TRBV6-3 | TRBD2 | CASSYGRGPQETQYF
TRBJ2-2 | - | TRBV12-3/TRBV12-4 | - | CASSLALPGPGELFF
TRBJ2-7 | few | TRBV24-1 | - | CATSETPGLGSSYEQYF
TRBJ2-1 | - | TRBV4-1 | - | CASSVSGWVEQFF
TRBJ1-3 | once | TRBV10-3 | - | CAISGTAQGNTIYF
TRBJ2-3 | - | TRBV5-1 | - | CASSNNRVSSWNTDTQYF
TRBJ2-4 | few | TRBV4-1 | TRBD1 | CASSQDPDSPGGAKNIQYF